This T cell receptor (beta chain) was obtained from a study of cytomegalovirus exposure and HLA in healthy donors. Study conclusions and caveats: A list of 150 to 200 TCR beta chains associated with cytomegalovirus was given.

About this clone itself: Its cognate antigen is unknown.

CDR1 SQVTM and CDR2 ANQGSEA come from the germline V gene. The V gene lost 3 bases and the J gene lost 3 bases, with 12 bases spanning the gap. The CDR3 spans 13 residues. The donors were members of the validation cohort, which comprised 120 subjects and was separate from the first cohort of some 680 subjects. Sequenced by immunoSEQ multiplex PCR; TCRdb stores in-frame clones only, minus some. The data contain roughly 58,000 clones, approximately 92% of them singletons. The sequence was collected from a man younger than 35 in good health and CMV-seronegative. Sequenced sample: PBMCs. The genes are TRBV29-1 and TRBJ2-7; possibly TRBD1 for D (6 bases). The CDR3 spells CSVDIKGDYEQYF. Here the CDR3 DNA reads TGCAGCGTTGATATCAAGGGGGACTACGAGCAGTACTTC.